A selection of T cell receptor beta chains follows, all from one sample in a study of blood T cell repertoires in COVID-19. Assay used: immunoSEQ multiplex PCR; TCRdb lists only in-frame clones, some missing. Of just under 30,000 clones listed, 80% to 90% were seen once; the top ten hold 16%. The sample taken for sequencing was peripheral blood. These receptors were obtained from a man at least 80 years old with acute or convalescent COVID-19. The CDR3 runs from the conserved cysteine through the conserved F or W. The D gene is left open where the match is weak. Part of the rows lack a size; the others show once, few, many or a class for expanded clones.

abundance	v_gene	d_gene	j_gene	CDR3nt	CDR3aa
.	TRBV28	.	TRBJ2-1	TGTGCCAGCAGCCCCTCCCCACAGGCATCCCCCTACAATGAGCAGTTCTTC	CASSPSPQASPYNEQFF
.	TRBV5-1	TRBD2	TRBJ2-1	TGCGCCAGCAGCAAACGCCTGGGACTAGCGGGGACCTACAATGAGCAGTTCTTC	CASSKRLGLAGTYNEQFF
.	TRBV18	TRBD1	TRBJ1-2	TGTGCCAGCTCACCTAGGACAGGGGATCACTATGGCTACACCTTC	CASSPRTGDHYGYTF
.	TRBV7-8	.	TRBJ1-1	TGTGCCAGCAGCTTCGCAGGGGATGGAAATGAAGCTTTCTTT	CASSFAGDGNEAFF
.	TRBV10-1	.	TRBJ1-6	TGCGCCAGCTCCAGGCGGGGGAATTCACCCCTCCACTTT	CASSRRGNSPLHF
.	TRBV6-5	TRBD1	TRBJ1-2	TGTGCCAGCAACAGGGGGCAAAACTATGGCTACACCTTC	CASNRGQNYGYTF
.	TRBV18	TRBD2	TRBJ2-1	TGTGCCAGCTCTCCTCTGACTAGCGGGTCCTACAATGAGCAGTTCTTC	CASSPLTSGSYNEQFF
.	TRBV19	TRBD1	TRBJ2-7	TGTGCCAGTAGTCCAAGGACAGGGGGCTACGAGCAGTACTTC	CASSPRTGGYEQYF
once	TRBV12-3/TRBV12-4	TRBD1	TRBJ1-2	TGTGCCAGCAACCTAGGACAGGGGAAAGGCTACACCTTC	CASNLGQGKGYTF
.	TRBV19	TRBD1	TRBJ1-5	TGTGCCAGTAGGAGGGACAGGGCTAGCAATCAGCCCCAGCATTTT	CASRRDRASNQPQHF
.	TRBV4-2	TRBD1	TRBJ1-5	TGTGCCAGCAGCCGGGACAGCAAGCGAAGCAATCAGCCCCAGCATTTT	CASSRDSKRSNQPQHF
.	TRBV6-1	.	TRBJ2-2	TGTGCCAGCAGTGACCAGGGGCGCGGCACCGGGGAGCTGTTTTTT	CASSDQGRGTGELFF
once	TRBV3-1/TRBV3-2	.	TRBJ2-7	TGTGCCAGCAGCCAAGGAAGCGGCCTTCAATGGGAGCAGTACTTC	CASSQGSGLQWEQYF
.	TRBV29-1	.	TRBJ2-7	TGCAGCGTTGAAGACGGAGGGACCTACGAGCAGTACTTC	CSVEDGGTYEQYF
.	TRBV9	.	TRBJ1-3	TGTGCCAGCAGCGTAGAAGGACAACCCGGAAACACCATATATTTT	CASSVEGQPGNTIYF
.	TRBV29-1	.	TRBJ2-2	TGCAGCGTCGCTGACAGGACCAACACCGGGGAGCTGTTTTTT	CSVADRTNTGELFF
.	TRBV15	.	TRBJ2-4	TGTGCCACCAGGGATACTAATCTAGCCAAAAACATTCAGTACTTC	CATRDTNLAKNIQYF
.	TRBV7-2	.	TRBJ2-5	TGTGCCAGCAGCTTAGCTATGGCAGGGGAGACCCAGTACTTC	CASSLAMAGETQYF
.	TRBV7-9	TRBD1	TRBJ2-2	TGTGCCAGCAGCTGGACAGGGGGCACCGGGGAGCTGTTTTTT	CASSWTGGTGELFF
.	TRBV6-6	.	TRBJ2-7	TGTGCCAGCAGTTACCCTGGGGCGGCCGTGTGGGAGCAGTACTTC	CASSYPGAAVWEQYF
few	TRBV4-1	TRBD1	TRBJ1-5	TGCGCCAGCAGCCTCCAGGGGGGACAGGGGAGAGAGCCCCAGCATTTT	CASSLQGGQGREPQHF
.	TRBV9	TRBD1	TRBJ2-5	TGTGCCAGCAGCCTACGGACAGGGAAAGCGACCCAGTACTTC	CASSLRTGKATQYF
.	TRBV24-1	TRBD1	TRBJ2-5	TGTGCCACCAGTGACCTGACAGGGATGGAGACCCAGTACTTC	CATSDLTGMETQYF
.	TRBV3-1/TRBV3-2	TRBD2	TRBJ2-2	TGTGCCACACACAGGCAGCGGGGGGCCTCGAACACCGGGGAGCTGTTTTTT	CATHRQRGASNTGELFF
.	TRBV3-1/TRBV3-2	TRBD2	TRBJ2-1	TGTGCCAGCAGCCAAACCAGCGGGGGGGCTGGAAATGAGCAGTTCTTC	CASSQTSGGAGNEQFF
.	TRBV7-7	TRBD1	TRBJ2-2	TGTGCCAGCAGCTTGTTGGGACAGGGGACCGGGGAGCTGTTTTTT	CASSLLGQGTGELFF
.	TRBV19	TRBD1	TRBJ2-1	TGTGCCAGTAACCCCGGACAGGGGCCGCGAAGGGAGCAGTTCTTC	CASNPGQGPRREQFF
.	TRBV7-2	TRBD1	TRBJ1-5	TGTGCCAGCAGCTTAGTGGCAGGGGGAGGTAATCAGCCCCAGCATTTT	CASSLVAGGGNQPQHF
.	TRBV10-3	TRBD2	TRBJ2-3	TGTGCCATCGGGGGGACTACCCGCACAGATACGCAGTATTTT	CAIGGTTRTDTQYF
.	TRBV5-1	.	TRBJ1-6	TGCGCCAGCAGCTTGGACCCAGGGAATAATTCACCCCTCCACTTT	CASSLDPGNNSPLHF
.	TRBV11-2	TRBD1	TRBJ1-2	TGTGCCAGCAGCCCTGGACTTCAGGGGGGTGGCTACACCTTC	CASSPGLQGGGYTF
.	TRBV5-1	TRBD1	TRBJ2-2	TGCGCCAGCAGCGTACAGGGGACAAACACCGGGGAGCTGTTTTTT	CASSVQGTNTGELFF
.	TRBV30	.	TRBJ1-2	TGTGCCTGGAGTTCTCTTGGCTACACCTTC	CAWSSLGYTF
.	TRBV9	.	TRBJ1-5	TGTGCCAGCAGTGATGGCCAGCCCCAGCATTTT	CASSDGQPQHF
.	TRBV9	.	TRBJ2-1	TGTGCCAGCAGCCTCGTAGGCCTAGCGCATGACAATGAGCAGTTCTTC	CASSLVGLAHDNEQFF
.	TRBV7-2	TRBD2	TRBJ2-7	TGTGCCAGCAGCCCGGAACAGCGGGGGGGCTACGAGCAGTACTTC	CASSPEQRGGYEQYF
once	TRBV2	.	TRBJ1-2	TGTGCCAGCAGTAGCACAGGAGTCTATGGCTACACCTTC	CASSSTGVYGYTF
.	TRBV6-5	.	TRBJ1-1	TGTGCCAGCAGGCATGCCGCAGGGAAGAATGCTGAAGCTTTCTTT	CASRHAAGKNAEAFF
.	TRBV14	TRBD1	TRBJ1-2	TGTGCCAGCAGCCAAGATCCGAGGACAGGGAATGGCTACACCTTC	CASSQDPRTGNGYTF
.	TRBV4-2	TRBD2	TRBJ2-2	TGTGCCAGCAGCCGGCTAGCGGGACTTAACACCGGGGAGCTGTTTTTT	CASSRLAGLNTGELFF
once	TRBV10-3	.	TRBJ1-5	TGTGCCATCAGTGAGTCGAGGGGGTCCGGTCAGCCCCAGCATTTT	CAISESRGSGQPQHF
.	TRBV3-1/TRBV3-2	TRBD2	TRBJ2-1	TGTGCCAGCAGCCTGACTAGCGGGGGCCCCCCCTCCTACAATGAGCAGTTCTTC	CASSLTSGGPPSYNEQFF
.	TRBV28	TRBD1	TRBJ2-7	TGTGCCAGCATGTTACAGGGGGCTGCTCGCGAGCAGTACTTC	CASMLQGAAREQYF
.	TRBV29-1	TRBD1	TRBJ1-1	TGCAGCGTCGTGGGCTACAGGGGGATCACTGAAGCTTTCTTT	CSVVGYRGITEAFF
.	TRBV11-2	TRBD2	TRBJ2-1	TGTGCCAGCAGCTTAGATCTAGCGGGGCAGCAGTTCTTC	CASSLDLAGQQFF
.	TRBV28	TRBD1	TRBJ1-5	TGTGCCAGCAGTGAAAAGAACAGGGGAAGCAATCAGCCCCAGCATTTT	CASSEKNRGSNQPQHF